Shown below are 12 T cell receptor beta chains from a single sample sequenced in a study of shared clonotypes between healthy human individuals. The table came from immunoSEQ multiplex PCR; TCRdb's copy has only in-frame clones and leaves some out. The sample lists roughly 1,100,000 clones, around 76% occurring once. Sequenced material: memory CD4+ T cells sorted from blood. Stated subset: CD45RA-negative fraction. Receptors originate from a man aged 18-30 years in good health.

The chain carries TRBV12-2 and TRBJ2-1; the listed D gene, TRBD2, was not tested against the DNA. TRBV12-2 is deemed a pseudogene. The CDR3 sequence is 18 residues long. The CDR3 here is CASRLYTSGRRFDNEQFF. The CDR3 DNA reads TGTGCAAGTCGCTTGTACACTAGCGGGAGGAGGTTTGACAATGAGCAGTTCTTC.

The chain employs TRBV7-9 and TRBJ2-5; 7 nucleotides line up with TRBD2. J lost 2 bases, V lost 5 bases, and 11 bases had no gene match. The CDR3 sequence is 16 residues long. CDR1 and CDR2 from the germline V gene are SEHNR and FQNEAQ (reference sequence). CDR3 in amino acids: CASSAWSGGIQETQYF. DNA for the CDR3: TGTGCCAGCAGCGCCTGGTCGGGGGGTATTCAAGAGACCCAGTACTTC.

This chain uses TRBV28 with TRBJ1-2; no reliable D call. V lost 1 base to trimming and J lost 4 bases, with 13 bases between them. CDR1 is MDHEN and CDR2 is SYDVKM in the germline V gene. The CDR3 spans 15 residues. The CDR3 is CASSLLSPASYGYTF. The CDR3 bases are TGTGCCAGCAGTTTATTAAGTCCAGCCAGCTATGGCTACACCTTC.

In this sample, this clone turned up many times. The chain recombines TRBV11-2 with TRBJ2-3, with D perhaps TRBD2 (6 bases). V was trimmed by 6 bases and J by 8 bases, leaving 21 bases between them. CDR3 length equals 15 residues. Germline V gives CDR1 SGHAT, CDR2 FQNNGV. The CDR3 region is CASRKDLTSFGTQYF. The CDR3 bases are TGTGCCAGCAGAAAAGACCTGACTAGTTTTGGTACGCAGTATTTT.

This chain joins TRBV6-5 and TRBJ1-2; D call uncertain. V lost 2 bases and J lost 8, with 12 bases in between. The CDR3 is 13 amino acids. CDR1 is MNHEY, CDR2 SVGAGI, per germline. The CDR3 loop is CASSYQPGWGYTF. In DNA form, the CDR3 reads TGTGCCAGCAGTTACCAACCGGGATGGGGCTACACCTTC.

V gene TRBV11-2 combines with J gene TRBJ2-5, with D possibly being TRBD1 (5 bases). The V end was cut by 7 bases, the J end by 1 base, with 16 bases between. Germline V gene data show CDR1 as SGHAT and CDR2 as FQNNGV. The CDR3 spans 15 residues. The CDR3, as DNA: TGTGCCAGCACCCAGGGATGGGGCAGCCAAGAGACCCAGTACTTC. It specifies CASTQGWGSQETQYF.

The V gene is TRBV19, the J gene TRBJ2-3; D gene unclear. The CDR3 runs to 13 residues. Trimming left V 0 bases short and J 2 bases short, with 3 bases between. The germline gives CDR1 LNHDA, CDR2 SQIVND (reference sequence). CDR3 sequence reads: CASSIEVTDTQYF. As DNA, the CDR3 is TGTGCCAGTAGTATAGAAGTCACAGATACGCAGTATTTT.

This clone was counted only a few times. The chain recombines TRBV30 with TRBJ2-2; D remains ambiguous. This CDR3 has 14 amino acids. Germline CDR1 GTSNPN, CDR2 SVGIG (reference sequence). Trimming cost V 4 bases and J 4 bases, with 13 bases left between them. CDR3 nucleotides: TGTGCCTGGAATAGGCACTCCCTCACCGGGGAGCTGTTTTTT. Translation gives CAWNRHSLTGELFF.

The V and J genes are TRBV16 and TRBJ2-2; the match to TRBD2 covers 7 bases. In germline, CDR1 is KGHSY, CDR2 FQNENV. The ends lost 3 bases at V and 5 bases at J; junction bases unmatched: 9. The CDR3 is 16 residues long. As DNA, the CDR3 is TGTGCCAGCAGCCAGACTCGGCGGGAGTCAACCGGGGAGCTGTTTTTT. It yields the protein CASSQTRRESTGELFF.

The chain couples TRBV10-3 to TRBJ2-5, with a weak D call TRBD1 (5 bases). Trimming removed 11 bases at V and 5 bases at J, with 18 bases between. The CDR3 loop spans 13 amino acids. CDR1 and CDR2 (germline): ENHRY, SYGVKD. The CDR3 sequence: CASSLGLQETQYF. For the CDR3, the DNA is TGTGCCTCCTCCTTGGGGCTTCAGGAGACCCAGTACTTC.

The chain recombines TRBV10-3 with TRBJ1-2; a weak D match, TRBD1 (6 bases). The CDR3 has 15 amino acids. The V and J ends lost 3 bases and 5 bases respectively, with 16 bases between them. Per germline, CDR1 ENHRY and CDR2 SYGVKD. DNA of the CDR3: TGTGCCATCAGTGAATCTCCGGGGGCAGGGTATGGCTACACCTTC. As protein: CAISESPGAGYGYTF.

The chain joins TRBV30 to TRBJ2-5, with unresolved D. Germline values: CDR1 GTSNPN, CDR2 SVGIG (reference sequence). The CDR3 consists of 13 residues. V was trimmed by 2 bases and J by 5 bases, leaving 12 bases between them. CDR3 coding DNA: TGTGCCTGGAGTCCCCGGGTCGGGGAGACCCAGTACTTC. It translates to CAWSPRVGETQYF.